One sample yielded the 18 T cell receptor beta chains listed below, sequenced in a study of cytomegalovirus exposure and HLA in healthy donors. Some clones are missing from TCRdb's copy, which holds only in-frame ones; the method was immunoSEQ multiplex PCR. The repertoire holds 150,000 to 250,000 clones, with around 80% as singletons. Sequenced sample: PBMCs. These receptors all come from a young woman in good health and CMV-seropositive.

There are a few counts of this clone. The chain joins TRBV18 to TRBJ1-1; 7 positions agree with TRBD1. The junction had 11 bases not matched to a gene; V was cut back by 6 bases and J by 4 bases. This CDR3 is built from 15 residues. Germline CDR1 KGHSH, CDR2 LQKENI. DNA of the CDR3: TGTGCCAGCTCGCCTACGACAGGGAGACTCACTGAAGCTTTCTTT. Amino acid sequence: CASSPTTGRLTEAFF.

The chain employs TRBV7-9 and TRBJ2-7; TRBD2 is a possible D gene (7 bases). Germline CDR1 SEHNR, CDR2 FQNEAQ (reference sequence). The CDR3 sequence is 16 residues long. V was trimmed by 5 bases and J by 2 bases, leaving 19 bases between them. CDR3 region: CASSPEGGLRAYEQYF. The CDR3 nucleotides are TGTGCCAGCAGCCCTGAAGGGGGACTACGAGCCTACGAGCAGTACTTC.

The rearrangement joins TRBV6-1 to TRBJ1-2; a possible D gene is TRBD1 (6 bases). From germline, CDR1 is MNHNS and CDR2 SASEGT. Trimming stripped 0 bases from V and 6 bases from J, with 11 bases between. This CDR3 comprises 14 residues. This chain's CDR3 is CASSEAGGLDGYTF. In DNA form, the CDR3 reads TGTGCCAGCAGTGAAGCTGGGGGCCTGGATGGCTACACCTTC.

J is TRBJ2-7 and V is TRBV27, with 9 bases that match TRBD2. The CDR3 consists of 15 residues. V shed 4 bases, J shed 2 bases, and the junction held 6 bases outside the gene matches. Germline lookup yields CDR1 MNHEY and CDR2 SMNVEV (reference sequence). The CDR3 is CASSSWTSAPYEQYF. CDR3 nucleotide sequence: TGTGCCAGCAGTTCCTGGACTAGCGCCCCCTACGAGCAGTACTTC.

V usage is TRBV18 and J usage is TRBJ2-7, with TRBD1 matching over 12 bases. This CDR3 has 16 residues. V shed 5 bases, J shed 0 bases, and the junction held 5 bases outside the gene matches. Per the germline V gene, CDR1 is KGHSH and CDR2 is LQKENI. As DNA, the CDR3 is TGTGCCAGCTCAGCGGGACAGGGGGCCCACTCCTACGAGCAGTACTTC. Translating it yields CASSAGQGAHSYEQYF.

The rearrangement links TRBV5-1 to TRBJ2-2; D is perhaps TRBD2 (5 bases). This CDR3 comprises 15 residues. Germline V lookup: CDR1 SGHRS, CDR2 YFSETQ. V lost 6 bases and J 0 bases, leaving 12 bases between the germline ends. The CDR3 is CASKVGIANTGELFF. Written as DNA, the CDR3 is TGCGCCAGCAAAGTCGGGATTGCGAACACCGGGGAGCTGTTTTTT.

V is TRBV19 and J is TRBJ2-1; 11 bases line up with TRBD2. After removal of 0 bases from V and 4 bases from J, the junction contained 14 bases not matched to a gene. The germline gives CDR1 LNHDA, CDR2 SQIVND (reference sequence). The CDR3 consists of 20 residues. The CDR3 here is CASSIDRRFLGTSGYNEQFF. The CDR3 region has the DNA TGTGCCAGTAGTATAGATCGGAGGTTCCTCGGGACTAGCGGTTACAATGAGCAGTTCTTC. The whole variable domain, filled in from reference TRBV19 and TRBJ2-1, reads DGGITQSPKYLFRKEGQNVTLSCEQNLNHDAMYWYRQDPGQGLRLIYYSQIVNDFQKGDIAEGYSVSREKKESFPLTVTSAQKNPTAFYLCASSIDRRFLGTSGYNEQFFGPGTRLTVL.

The chain recombines TRBV6-1 with TRBJ1-1; 7 bases map to TRBD1. Germline lookup yields CDR1 MNHNS and CDR2 SASEGT. The CDR3 is made up of 15 amino acids. Trimming took 2 bases from V and 1 from J; bases not matched to a gene: 4. As DNA, the CDR3 is TGTGCCAGCAGTGAACCGGGACAGACGAACACTGAAGCTTTCTTT. Its protein product is CASSEPGQTNTEAFF.

Only a few counts were recorded for this clone. The chain is built from TRBV10-2 and TRBJ1-1, with a weak D call TRBD1 (5 bases). CDR1 WSHSY and CDR2 SAAADI come from the germline V gene. CDR3 length: 14 amino acids. V dropped 5 bases and J dropped 8 bases, with 18 bases sitting between them. The CDR3 protein is CASSITGDWVEAFF. The CDR3 nucleotides are TGCGCCAGCAGTATCACGGGGGATTGGGTGGAAGCTTTCTTT.

This clone was found a few times. The chain recombines TRBV18 with TRBJ2-7; a possible D gene is TRBD1 (7 bases). CDR1 and CDR2 (germline): KGHSH, LQKENI. V was pared by 3 bases and J by 2 bases, with 17 bases between. The CDR3 runs to 16 residues. The CDR3 DNA reads as TGTGCCAGCTCACCTCTTGACAGGGAGGATGCCTACGAGCAGTACTTC. It codes for CASSPLDREDAYEQYF.

The chain is built from TRBV27 and TRBJ2-7; possibly TRBD1 for D (5 bases). The germline CDR1 and CDR2 sequences are MNHEY and SMNVEV (reference sequence). The CDR3 has 14 amino acids. Deletions cut 1 base from V and 3 bases from J, with 10 bases between. In DNA form, the CDR3 reads TGTGCCAGCAGTTTATACAGGAACGTCTACGAGCAGTACTTC. This translates into CASSLYRNVYEQYF.

The chain joins TRBV29-1 to TRBJ2-7; possibly TRBD1 for D (5 bases). V lost 0 bases and J lost 6, with 6 bases in between. CDR3 length equals 11 residues. Per germline, CDR1 SQVTM and CDR2 ANQGSEA. The CDR3 reads CSVEDQGEQYF. The CDR3 nucleotides read TGCAGCGTTGAAGATCAGGGCGAGCAGTACTTC.

The rearrangement links TRBV10-3 to TRBJ2-5; no clear D. V gave up 0 bases and J gave up 7 bases, with 18 bases separating them. The CDR3 spans 16 residues. Germline V lookup: CDR1 ENHRY, CDR2 SYGVKD. The CDR3 sequence is CAISESKSGVFGTQYF. DNA of the CDR3: TGTGCCATCAGTGAGTCGAAAAGTGGAGTTTTCGGGACCCAGTACTTC.

This clone was counted once. The genes are TRBV9 and TRBJ1-1, with TRBD1 matching over 9 bases. Germline V gene lookup returns CDR1 SGDLS and CDR2 YYNGEE. This CDR3 comprises 16 residues. J was trimmed by 5 bases and V by 2 bases; bases with no gene match: 10. This CDR3 is CASSVGPGQGGTEAFF. CDR3 DNA sequence: TGTGCCAGCAGCGTGGGACCGGGACAGGGAGGGACTGAAGCTTTCTTT.

The rearrangement links TRBV6-4 to TRBJ2-3, with 10 bases that match TRBD1. V lost 5 bases to trimming and J lost 3 bases; unmatched junction nucleotides: 5. The CDR3 is made up of 15 amino acids. Germline V gives CDR1 MRHNA, CDR2 SNTAGT. The CDR3 here is CASSFGQGDTDTQYF. CDR3 DNA: TGTGCCAGCAGTTTCGGACAGGGGGATACAGATACGCAGTATTTT.

This clone has a single count. The chain combines TRBV14 with TRBJ1-1; no clear D. The V gene lost 0 bases and the J gene lost 5 bases, with 7 bases spanning the gap. Germline V gene sequence: CDR1 SGHDN, CDR2 FVKESK. The CDR3 sequence is 13 residues long. CDR3 region: CASSQEWQTEAFF. The CDR3 nucleotides are TGTGCCAGCAGCCAAGAGTGGCAGACTGAAGCTTTCTTT.

CDR3: CASSLDVAGAVYNEQFF. As DNA, the CDR3 is TGTGCCAGCAGCTTAGACGTAGCGGGAGCCGTCTACAATGAGCAGTTCTTC. The chain joins TRBV7-2 to TRBJ2-1; 9 nucleotides match TRBD2. The CDR3 is made up of 17 amino acids. Losses at the gene ends were 1 base for V and 3 bases for J; bases not matched to a gene: 7. Germline V gives CDR1 SGHTA, CDR2 FQGNSA.

The chain links TRBV6-6 to TRBJ2-5, with 8 bases matching TRBD2. CDR1 is MNHNY and CDR2 is SVGAGI in the germline V gene (reference sequence). CDR3 length: 13 residues. V lost 6 bases and J lost 5; bases outside the gene matches: 5. This CDR3 reads CASRGLVVETQYF. The CDR3 DNA follows: TGTGCCAGCAGGGGACTAGTCGTGGAGACCCAGTACTTC.